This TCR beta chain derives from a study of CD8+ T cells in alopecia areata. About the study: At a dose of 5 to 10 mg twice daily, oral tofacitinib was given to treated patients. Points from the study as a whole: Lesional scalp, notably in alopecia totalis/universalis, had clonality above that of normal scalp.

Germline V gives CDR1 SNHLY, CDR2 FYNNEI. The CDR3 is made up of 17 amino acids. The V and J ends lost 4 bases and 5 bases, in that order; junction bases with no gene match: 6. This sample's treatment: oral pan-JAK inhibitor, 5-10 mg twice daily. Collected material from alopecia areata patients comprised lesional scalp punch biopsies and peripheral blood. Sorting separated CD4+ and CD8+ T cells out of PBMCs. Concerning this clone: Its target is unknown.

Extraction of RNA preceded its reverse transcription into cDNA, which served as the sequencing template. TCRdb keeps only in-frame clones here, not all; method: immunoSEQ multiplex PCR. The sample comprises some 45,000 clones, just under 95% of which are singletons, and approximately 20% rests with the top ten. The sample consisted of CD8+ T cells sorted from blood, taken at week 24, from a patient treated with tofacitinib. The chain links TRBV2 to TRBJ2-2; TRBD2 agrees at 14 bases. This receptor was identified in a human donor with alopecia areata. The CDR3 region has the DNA TGTGCCAGCAGTGTACCGGGACTAGCGGGGGTAACCGGGGAGCTGTTTTTT. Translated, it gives CASSVPGLAGVTGELFF.